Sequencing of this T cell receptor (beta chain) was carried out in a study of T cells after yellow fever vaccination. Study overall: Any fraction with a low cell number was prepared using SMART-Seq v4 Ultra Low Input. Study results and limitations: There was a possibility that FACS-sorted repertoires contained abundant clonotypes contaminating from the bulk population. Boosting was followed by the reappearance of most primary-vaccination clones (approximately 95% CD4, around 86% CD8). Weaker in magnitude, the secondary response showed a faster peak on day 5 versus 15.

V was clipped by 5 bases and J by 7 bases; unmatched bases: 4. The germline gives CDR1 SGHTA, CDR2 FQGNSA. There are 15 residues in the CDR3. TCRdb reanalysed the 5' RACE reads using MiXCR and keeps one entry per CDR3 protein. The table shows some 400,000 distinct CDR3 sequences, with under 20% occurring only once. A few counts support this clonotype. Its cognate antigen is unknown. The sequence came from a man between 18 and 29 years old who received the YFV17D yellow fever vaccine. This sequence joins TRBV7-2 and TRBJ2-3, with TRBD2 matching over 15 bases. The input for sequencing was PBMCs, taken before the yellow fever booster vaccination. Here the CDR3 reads CASSAGLAGGNTQYF. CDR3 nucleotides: TGTGCCAGCAGCGCGGGACTAGCGGGGGGTAATACGCAGTATTTT.